A selection of T cell receptor beta chains follows, all from one sample in a study of cytomegalovirus exposure and HLA in healthy donors. Only in-frame clones appear in the TCRdb table, and some are missing; sequencing was by immunoSEQ multiplex PCR. The data contain roughly 58,000 clones, about 80% of them seen just once; the ten biggest clones take up 1.6%. Input material: PBMCs. The receptors originated from a human donor in good health. CDR3s include the opening cysteine and the closing phenylalanine or tryptophan. The D gene is left open where the match is weak. The size of a clone is reported for some rows only, either as once, few or many, or as a class for expanded clones.

d_call j_call clone_size v_call cdr3_nt cdr3_aa
TRBD1 TRBJ1-1 few TRBV4-2 TGTGCCAGCAGCTTCCGGGACAGGGGACTCGCGAGGGCTGAAGCTTTCTTT CASSFRDRGLARAEAFF
. TRBJ1-6 once TRBV4-2 TGTGCCAGCAGCCAAGACGAGGGGGGGAATTCACCCCTCCACTTT CASSQDEGGNSPLHF
. TRBJ2-7 . TRBV7-8 TGTGCCAGCAGCTTTAGGACTCTCTCCTACGAGCAGTACTTC CASSFRTLSYEQYF
. TRBJ1-2 . TRBV14 TGTGCCAGCAGCCAAGGCGCGAACTATGGCTACACCTTC CASSQGANYGYTF
TRBD2 TRBJ2-1 . TRBV5-8 TGTGCCAGCAGTTCCGGGACTAGCGGGTTCGATGAGCAGTTCTTC CASSSGTSGFDEQFF
. TRBJ1-2 . TRBV6-5 TGTGCCAGCAGTTCCACGGGCTATGGCTACACCTTC CASSSTGYGYTF
. TRBJ1-6 once TRBV6-5 TGTGCCAGCAGTTACTCGTTCGTTAGTCGGGAACCCCTCCACTTT CASSYSFVSREPLHF
TRBD2 TRBJ2-1 . TRBV10-3 TGTGCCATCAGGATAGCGGGGGGGTACAATGAGCAGTTCTTC CAIRIAGGYNEQFF
. TRBJ1-1 once TRBV5-1 TGCGCCAGCAACCAGGAGGGGTGGGGCACTGAAGCTTTCTTT CASNQEGWGTEAFF
TRBD1 TRBJ2-3 . TRBV6-5 TGTGCCAGCAGTTCAGGGGGTACGCAGTATTTT CASSSGGTQYF
. TRBJ1-4 . TRBV19 TGTGCCAGCAAAACCGGGACACCCAATGAAAAACTGTTTTTT CASKTGTPNEKLFF
TRBD2 TRBJ2-7 few TRBV5-6 TGTGCCAGCAGCCCCCGAACGGGGGGGAGCGCCGGGCCCTACGAGCAGTACTTC CASSPRTGGSAGPYEQYF
TRBD1 TRBJ2-7 once TRBV30 TGTGCCTGGAGGAAGACAGGGGCCTACGAGCAGTACTTC CAWRKTGAYEQYF
. TRBJ1-4 once TRBV6-4 TGTGCCAGCAGTCAGACTGCAACTAATGAAAAACTGTTTTTT CASSQTATNEKLFF